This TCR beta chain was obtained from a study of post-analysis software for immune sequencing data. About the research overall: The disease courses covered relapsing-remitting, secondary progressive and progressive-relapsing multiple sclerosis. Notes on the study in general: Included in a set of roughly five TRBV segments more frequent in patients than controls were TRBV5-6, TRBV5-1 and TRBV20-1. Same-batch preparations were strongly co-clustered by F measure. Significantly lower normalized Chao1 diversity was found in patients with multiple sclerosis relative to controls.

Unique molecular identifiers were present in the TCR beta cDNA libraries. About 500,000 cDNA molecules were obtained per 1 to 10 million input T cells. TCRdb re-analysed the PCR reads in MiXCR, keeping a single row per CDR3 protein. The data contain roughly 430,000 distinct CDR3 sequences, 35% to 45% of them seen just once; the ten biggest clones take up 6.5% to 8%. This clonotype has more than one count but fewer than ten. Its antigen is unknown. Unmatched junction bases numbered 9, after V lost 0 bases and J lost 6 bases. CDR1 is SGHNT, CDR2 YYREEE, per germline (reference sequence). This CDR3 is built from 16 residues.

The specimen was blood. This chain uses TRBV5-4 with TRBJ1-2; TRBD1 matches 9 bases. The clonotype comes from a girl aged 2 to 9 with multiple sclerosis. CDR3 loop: CASSLDFGTGIDGYTF. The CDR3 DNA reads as TGTGCCAGCAGCTTGGATTTCGGGACAGGGATTGATGGCTACACCTTC.